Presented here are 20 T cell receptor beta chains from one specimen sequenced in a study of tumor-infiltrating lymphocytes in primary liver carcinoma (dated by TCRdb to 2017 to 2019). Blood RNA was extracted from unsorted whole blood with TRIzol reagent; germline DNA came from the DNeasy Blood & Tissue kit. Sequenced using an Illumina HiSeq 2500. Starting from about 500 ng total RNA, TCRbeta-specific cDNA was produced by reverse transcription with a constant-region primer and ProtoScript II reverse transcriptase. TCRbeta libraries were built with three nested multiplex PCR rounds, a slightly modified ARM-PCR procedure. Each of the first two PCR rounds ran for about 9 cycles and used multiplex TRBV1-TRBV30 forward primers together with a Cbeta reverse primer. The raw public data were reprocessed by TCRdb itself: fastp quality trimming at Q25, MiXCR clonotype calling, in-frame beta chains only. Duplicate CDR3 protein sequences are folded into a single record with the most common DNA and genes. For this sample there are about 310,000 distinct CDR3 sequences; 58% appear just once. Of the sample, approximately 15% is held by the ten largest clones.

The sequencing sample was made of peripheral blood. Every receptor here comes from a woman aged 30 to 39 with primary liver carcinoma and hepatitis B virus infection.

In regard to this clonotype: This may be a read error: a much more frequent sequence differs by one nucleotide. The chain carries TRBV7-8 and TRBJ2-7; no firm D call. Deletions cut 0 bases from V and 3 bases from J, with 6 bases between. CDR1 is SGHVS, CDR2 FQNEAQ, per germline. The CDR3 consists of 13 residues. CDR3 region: CASSLALNYEQYF. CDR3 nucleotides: TGTGCCAGCAGCTTAGCCCTAAACTACGAGCAGTACTTC.

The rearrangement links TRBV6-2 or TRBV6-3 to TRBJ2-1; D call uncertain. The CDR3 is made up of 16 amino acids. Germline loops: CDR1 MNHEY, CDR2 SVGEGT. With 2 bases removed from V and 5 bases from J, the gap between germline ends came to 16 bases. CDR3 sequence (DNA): TGTGCCAGCAGTTACCCCCAGACTGGAACCGACAATGAGCAGTTCTTC. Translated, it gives CASSYPQTGTDNEQFF.

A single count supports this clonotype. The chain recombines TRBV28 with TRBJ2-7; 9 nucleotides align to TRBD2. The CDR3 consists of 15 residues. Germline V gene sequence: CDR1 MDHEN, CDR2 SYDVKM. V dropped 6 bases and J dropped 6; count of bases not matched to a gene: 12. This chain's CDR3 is CASRPPTSGFTEQYF. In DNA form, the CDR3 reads TGTGCCAGCAGACCCCCGACTAGCGGTTTTACCGAGCAGTACTTC.

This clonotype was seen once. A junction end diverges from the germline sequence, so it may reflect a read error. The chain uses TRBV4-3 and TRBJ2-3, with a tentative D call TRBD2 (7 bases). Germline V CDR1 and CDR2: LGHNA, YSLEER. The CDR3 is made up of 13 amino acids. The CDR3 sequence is CASRGGGQDAQYF. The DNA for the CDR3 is TGCGCAAGCCGAGGGGGGGGGCAAGATGCGCAGTATTTT.

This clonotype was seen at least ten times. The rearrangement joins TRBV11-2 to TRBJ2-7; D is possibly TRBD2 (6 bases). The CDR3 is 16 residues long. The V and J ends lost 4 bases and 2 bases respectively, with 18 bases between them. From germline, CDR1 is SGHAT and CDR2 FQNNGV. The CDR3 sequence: CASSSIRGSGAYEQYF. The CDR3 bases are TGTGCCAGCAGCTCCATCCGAGGTAGCGGTGCCTACGAGCAGTACTTC.

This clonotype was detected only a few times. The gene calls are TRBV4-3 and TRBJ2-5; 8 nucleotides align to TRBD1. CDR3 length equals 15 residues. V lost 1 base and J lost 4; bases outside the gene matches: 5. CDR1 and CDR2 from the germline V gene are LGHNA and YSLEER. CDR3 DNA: TGCGCCAGCAGCCAAGGGACAGGGTGGACAGAGACCCAGTACTTC. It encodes CASSQGTGWTETQYF.

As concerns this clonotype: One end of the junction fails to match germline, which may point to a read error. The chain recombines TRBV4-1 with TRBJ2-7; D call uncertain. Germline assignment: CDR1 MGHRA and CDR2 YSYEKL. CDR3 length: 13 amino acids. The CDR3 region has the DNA TGCGCCGGCAGCCAAGATCGGACCTACGAGCAGTACTTC. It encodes CAGSQDRTYEQYF.

The CDR3 loop reads CACGEREQYF. The CDR3 DNA follows: TGTGCCTGCGGGGAGCGGGAGCAGTACTTC. The V call is TRBV6-5, the J call TRBJ2-7, with D possibly TRBD2 on 6 matching bases. V shed 11 bases and J shed 7 bases, with 12 bases lying between them. This CDR3 is 10 amino acids long. Germline CDR1 and CDR2: MNHEY and SVGAGI.

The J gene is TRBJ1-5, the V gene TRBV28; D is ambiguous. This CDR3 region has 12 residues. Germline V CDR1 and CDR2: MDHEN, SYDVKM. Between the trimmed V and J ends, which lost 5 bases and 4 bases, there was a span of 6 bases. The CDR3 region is CASSKGNQPQHF. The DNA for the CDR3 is TGTGCCAGCAGTAAAGGGAATCAGCCCCAGCATTTT.

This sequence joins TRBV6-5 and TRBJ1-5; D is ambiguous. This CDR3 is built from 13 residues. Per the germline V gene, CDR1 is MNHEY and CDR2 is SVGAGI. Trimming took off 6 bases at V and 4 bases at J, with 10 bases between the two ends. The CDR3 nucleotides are TGTGCCAGCAGCTGTGGACTGAATCAGCCCCAGCATTTT. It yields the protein CASSCGLNQPQHF.

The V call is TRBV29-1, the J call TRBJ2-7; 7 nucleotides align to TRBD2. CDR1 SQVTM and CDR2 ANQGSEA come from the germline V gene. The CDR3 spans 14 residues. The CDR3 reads CGALGLESSYEQYF. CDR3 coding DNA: TGCGGCGCACTCGGACTAGAGAGCTCCTACGAGCAGTACTTC.

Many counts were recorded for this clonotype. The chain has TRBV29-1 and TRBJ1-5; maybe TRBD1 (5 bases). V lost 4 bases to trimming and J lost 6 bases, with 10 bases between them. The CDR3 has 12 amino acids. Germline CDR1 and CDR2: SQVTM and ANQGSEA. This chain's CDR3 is CSVVEGLQPQHF. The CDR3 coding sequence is TGCAGCGTTGTTGAGGGGCTTCAGCCCCAGCATTTT.

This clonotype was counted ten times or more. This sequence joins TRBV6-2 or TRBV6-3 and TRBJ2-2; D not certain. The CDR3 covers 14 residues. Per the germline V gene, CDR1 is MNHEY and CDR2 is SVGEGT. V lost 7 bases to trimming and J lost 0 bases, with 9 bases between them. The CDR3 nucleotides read TGTGCCAGCATGCTTCCCCCGAACACCGGGGAGCTGTTTTTT. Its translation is CASMLPPNTGELFF.

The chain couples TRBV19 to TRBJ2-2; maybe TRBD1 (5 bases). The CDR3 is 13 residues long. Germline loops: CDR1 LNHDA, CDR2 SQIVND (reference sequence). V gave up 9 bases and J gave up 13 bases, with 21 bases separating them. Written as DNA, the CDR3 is TGTGCCAGCGCCATGACTCTATCAAGGGGGCTGTTTTTT. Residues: CASAMTLSRGLFF.

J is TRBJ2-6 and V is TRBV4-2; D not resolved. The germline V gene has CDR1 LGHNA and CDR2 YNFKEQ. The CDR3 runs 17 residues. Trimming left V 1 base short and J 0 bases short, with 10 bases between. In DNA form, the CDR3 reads TGTGCCAGCAGCCAAGTTCGAGGTTTCTCTGGGGCCAACGTCCTGACTTTC. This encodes CASSQVRGFSGANVLTF.

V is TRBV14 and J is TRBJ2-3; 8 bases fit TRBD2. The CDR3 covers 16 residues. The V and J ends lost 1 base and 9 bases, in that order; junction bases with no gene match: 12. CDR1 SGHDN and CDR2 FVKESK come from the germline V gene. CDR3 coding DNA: TGTGCCAGCAGCCAAGTACGAGGTAGCGGGGCGCGCACGCAGTATTTT. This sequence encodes CASSQVRGSGARTQYF.

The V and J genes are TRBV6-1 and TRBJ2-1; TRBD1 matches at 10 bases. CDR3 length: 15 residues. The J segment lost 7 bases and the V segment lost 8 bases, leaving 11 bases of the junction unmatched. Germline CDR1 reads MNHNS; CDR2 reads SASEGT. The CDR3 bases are TGTGCCAGCTCCCGGGACAGGGGTATGGGGAATGAGCAGTTCTTC. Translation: CASSRDRGMGNEQFF.

CDR3 DNA: TGTGCCAGCGGGGGGACAGGGGGTCAGCCCCAGCATTTT. It translates to CASGGTGGQPQHF. The genes are TRBV2 and TRBJ1-5, with TRBD1 matching 11 bases. The CDR3 has 13 residues. J was trimmed by 6 bases and V by 8 bases; bases with no gene match: 3. Germline loops: CDR1 SNHLY, CDR2 FYNNEI.

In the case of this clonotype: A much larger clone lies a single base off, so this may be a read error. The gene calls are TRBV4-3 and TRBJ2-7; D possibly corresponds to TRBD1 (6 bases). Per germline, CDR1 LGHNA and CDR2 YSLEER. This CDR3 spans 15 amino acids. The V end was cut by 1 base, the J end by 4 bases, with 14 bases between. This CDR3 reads CASSQGTGRGYEQYF. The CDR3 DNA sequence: TGCGCCAGCAGCCAAGGCACAGGGCGCGGGTACGAGCAGTACTTC.

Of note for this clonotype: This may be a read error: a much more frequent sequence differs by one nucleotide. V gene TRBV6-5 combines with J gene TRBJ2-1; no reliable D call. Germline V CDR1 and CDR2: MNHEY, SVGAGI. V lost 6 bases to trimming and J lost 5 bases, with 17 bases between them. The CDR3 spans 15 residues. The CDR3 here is CASRPVQGLNNEQFF. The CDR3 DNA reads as TGTGCCAGCAGACCGGTACAAGGCCTCAACAATGAGCAGTTCTTC.